This T cell receptor (beta chain) was sequenced for a study of blood T cell repertoires in COVID-19. Trimming pared 7 bases from V and 7 bases from J, leaving 22 bases between. CDR3 length equals 16 residues. Germline V gene sequence: CDR1 LNHDA, CDR2 SQIVND (reference sequence). Original methodology: For nucleated cells, counts were estimated from reference gene primer amplification. TCRdb's copy holds only in-frame clones and misses some; the assay was immunoSEQ multiplex PCR. V and J calls and clone size are given by that table; D and trimming were obtained from the DNA. The sample shows 270,000 or so clones, roughly 85% of them seen only once. This clone occurred many times.

This rearrangement joins TRBV19 to TRBJ1-4; TRBD1 is a possible D gene (6 bases). This TCR derives from a woman aged 45 to 65 who had recovered from COVID-19. The sequenced material came from peripheral blood. CDR3 in amino acids: CASTKNPGQRGEKLFF. For the CDR3, the DNA is TGTGCCAGTACTAAAAATCCGGGACAAAGAGGTGAAAAACTGTTTTTT.